The TCR beta chain under discussion was sequenced for a study of cytomegalovirus exposure and HLA in healthy donors. Study in general: According to later analysis, the same platform produced the 130 or so validation and some 680 first-cohort repertoires.

To note about this clone: The target antigen is unknown.

TCRdb's copy holds only in-frame clones and misses some; the assay was immunoSEQ multiplex PCR. This sample has about 360,000 clones; 75% to 90% occur once, and the top ten carry under 0.95%. Findings and limits, study-wide: The tendency of first-cohort TCR clusters to co-occur in the 120 validation repertoires was the finding of a later analysis. Most TCR sequences were seen very rarely across donors, but some public TCRs occurred in many.

The CDR3 is 13 residues long. The V end lost 7 bases, the J end lost 6 bases, and 10 bases lay between the germline ends. The sequence derives from a woman aged 18-30 years in good health and CMV-seronegative. The V and J genes are TRBV6-7 and TRBJ1-6; a weak D match, TRBD1 (6 bases). TRBV6-7 is sorted into the ORF group, with uncertain function. Sequenced input: PBMCs. CDR3 in amino acids: CASMWTVNSPLHF. The DNA of the CDR3 is TGTGCCAGCATGTGGACAGTTAATTCACCCCTCCACTTT.